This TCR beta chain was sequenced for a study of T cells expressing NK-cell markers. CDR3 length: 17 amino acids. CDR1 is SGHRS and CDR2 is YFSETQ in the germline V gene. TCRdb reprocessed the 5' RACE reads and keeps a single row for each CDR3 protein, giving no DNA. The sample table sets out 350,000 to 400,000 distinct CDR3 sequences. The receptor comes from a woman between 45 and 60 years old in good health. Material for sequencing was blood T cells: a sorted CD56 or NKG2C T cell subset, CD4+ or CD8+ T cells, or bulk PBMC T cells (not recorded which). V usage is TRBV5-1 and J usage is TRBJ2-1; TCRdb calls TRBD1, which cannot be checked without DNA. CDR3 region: CASSLGQGVPLRNEQFF.